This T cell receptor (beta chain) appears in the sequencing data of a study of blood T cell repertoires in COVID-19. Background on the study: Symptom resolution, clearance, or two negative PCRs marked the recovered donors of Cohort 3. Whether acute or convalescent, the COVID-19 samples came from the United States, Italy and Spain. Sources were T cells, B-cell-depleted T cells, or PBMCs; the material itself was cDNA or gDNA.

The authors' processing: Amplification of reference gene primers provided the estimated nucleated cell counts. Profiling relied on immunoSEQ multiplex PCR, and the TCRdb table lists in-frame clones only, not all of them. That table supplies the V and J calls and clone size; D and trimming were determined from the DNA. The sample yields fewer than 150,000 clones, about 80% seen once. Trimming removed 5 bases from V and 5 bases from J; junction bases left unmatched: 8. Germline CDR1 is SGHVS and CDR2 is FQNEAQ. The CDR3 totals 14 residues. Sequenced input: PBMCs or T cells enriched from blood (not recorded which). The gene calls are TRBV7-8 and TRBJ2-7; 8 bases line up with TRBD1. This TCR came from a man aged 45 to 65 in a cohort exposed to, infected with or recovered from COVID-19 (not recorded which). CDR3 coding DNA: TGTGCCAGCAGCCGAAGGACAGGGTCGGACGAGCAGTACTTC. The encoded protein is CASSRRTGSDEQYF.